The T cell receptor beta chain under discussion was sequenced for a study of blood T cell repertoires in COVID-19 (dated by TCRdb to the early 2020s). Study-level background: Samples covering the acute and convalescent phases of COVID-19 were provided by collaborators in the United States, Italy and Spain. The prospective study material was composed of cDNA or gDNA derived from T cells, B-cell-depleted T cells, or PBMCs. Deeply sampled blood TCRbeta repertoires from subjects exposed to, actively infected with, or recovered from COVID-19 were included in the dataset. The repertoires were released in a freely available public database meant as a resource for research on the immune response to SARS-CoV-2. The samples were drawn from the first 160 participants of the ongoing ImmuneRACE study and from 950 to 1,500 subjects provided by 6 global collaborators. The sample metadata nearly always contained a de-identified subject ID, COVID-19 status, age in years and sex. Where HLA class I and class II types were available, the types were taken from metadata supplied by the sample provider, not from assay-based typing.

Whole blood was collected in K2EDTA tubes by collaborating institutions according to the institutions' own protocols. Collaborator samples were shipped for TCRbeta analysis as frozen whole blood, isolated PBMCs, or DNA extracted from either sample type. Results the study describes overall, beyond this receptor: How much clinical and demographic metadata was included differed by source and by participant, and the metadata was provided uncurated.

This clone was seen more than once but under ten times. Its cognate antigen has yet to be identified. Base quality data are lacking; no much larger clone is found one base away. From the cysteine through the phenylalanine, the CDR3 covers 16 amino acids. Just CDR3 DNA is preserved here, 48 bases in frame from base 1. V and J are trimmed by 4 bases and 2 bases, and the gene matches miss 7 bases of the junction. The germline V gene gives CDR1 as SGHVS and CDR2 as FQNEAQ. The immunoSEQ Assay, a bias-controlled multiplex PCR, was used to amplify TCRbeta CDR3 regions from genomic DNA. The study's processing was this. Nucleated cell counts per sample were estimated from amplification of reference gene primers within the assay. Sequence reads were collapsed and filtered to measure the absolute abundance of every unique TCRbeta CDR3 rearrangement. For each sample, productive Simpson clonality was calculated as the square root of Simpson's diversity index over productive rearrangements. TCRdb took over this immuneACCESS table, retaining in-frame rearrangements with V and J assigned. Such tables are incomplete; in checked studies, under half of the missing clones stem from an unresolved V gene, and the remainder is unexplained. V and J calls and clone size are given by that table; D and trimming were obtained from the DNA. The sample table contains approximately 150,000 clones; only one count was recorded for approximately 88% of them. Together, the top ten hold roughly 28% of the sample.

The TCR originated in a human donor in a cohort sampled during active COVID-19. This chain joins TRBV7-8 to TRBJ2-7; TRBD2 matches 11 bases in the middle. Sequenced input: peripheral blood. At the DNA level, the sequence is TGTGCCAGCAGCTCACTAGCGGGGGCCGTGACCTACGAGCAGTACTTC. It codes for CASSSLAGAVTYEQYF.